The 23 T cell receptor beta chains in this list originate from one sample, sequenced in a study of shared clonotypes between healthy human individuals. Sequencing was performed with immunoSEQ multiplex PCR; in TCRdb, only in-frame clones are kept and a portion is missing. The sample holds approximately 2.3 million clones, more than 80% seen once. Sequenced: naive CD4+ T cells from PBMCs. The subset was: CD45RA+ positively selected. The receptors were sampled from a man younger than 35 in good health. Some clones in this sample may be carry-over from other donors' samples.

The V call is TRBV18, the J call TRBJ2-7; D uncertain. Per germline, CDR1 KGHSH and CDR2 LQKENI. The CDR3 is 14 amino acids. V lost 0 bases and J lost 7, with 13 bases in between. CDR3 residues: CASSPPLPTWEQYF. The CDR3, as DNA: TGTGCCAGCTCACCACCGCTCCCGACTTGGGAGCAGTACTTC.

The chain has TRBV2 and TRBJ2-3, with D perhaps TRBD2 (5 bases). Germline V lookup: CDR1 SNHLY, CDR2 FYNNEI. V lost 5 bases to trimming and J lost 4 bases, with 22 bases between them. This CDR3 is 17 amino acids long. The CDR3 DNA reads TGTGCCAGCAGTAGAGCCCCTAGGACTCTAAGGCCAGATACGCAGTATTTT. This encodes CASSRAPRTLRPDTQYF.

This chain uses TRBV2 with TRBJ2-2; D possibly corresponds to TRBD2 (8 bases). V was pared by 7 bases and J by 5 bases, with 20 bases between. Germline V CDR1 and CDR2: SNHLY, FYNNEI. The CDR3 is 16 amino acids. The DNA of the CDR3 is TGTGCCAGCACAGGGGGGACTAGTCGGTCGACCGGGGAGCTGTTTTTT. This translates into CASTGGTSRSTGELFF.

The V and J genes are TRBV28 and TRBJ1-2; D remains ambiguous. V lost 6 bases, J lost 4 bases, and 18 bases lay in between. The CDR3 runs 15 residues. CDR1 MDHEN and CDR2 SYDVKM come from the germline V gene. The chain's CDR3 is CASSPSGLGFYGYTF. CDR3 nucleotides: TGTGCCAGCAGCCCATCCGGGTTGGGATTCTATGGCTACACCTTC.

This rearrangement joins TRBV19 to TRBJ1-5; 7 bases align to TRBD1. V gave up 2 bases and J gave up 3 bases; unmatched junction bases: 4. Germline CDR1 LNHDA, CDR2 SQIVND (reference sequence). The CDR3 loop spans 15 amino acids. For the CDR3, the DNA is TGTGCCAGTAGTATACAGGGGGGGAACAATCAGCCCCAGCATTTT. Translating it yields CASSIQGGNNQPQHF. The full variable domain, in which reference TRBV19 and TRBJ1-5 provide the parts outside the CDR3, is DGGITQSPKYLFRKEGQNVTLSCEQNLNHDAMYWYRQDPGQGLRLIYYSQIVNDFQKGDIAEGYSVSREKKESFPLTVTSAQKNPTAFYLCASSIQGGNNQPQHFGDGTRLSIL.

Comments on this clone: In the same sample, other DNA sequences code for this CDR3. V and J are TRBV6-1 and TRBJ2-7, with no clear D. The CDR3 has 12 amino acids. The V and J ends lost 4 bases and 4 bases respectively, with 8 bases between them. From germline, CDR1 is MNHNS and CDR2 SASEGT. The CDR3 loop is CASSVATYEQYF. CDR3 DNA: TGTGCCAGCAGTGTGGCCACATACGAGCAGTACTTC.

In regard to this clone: Additional DNA sequences in this sample encode the identical CDR3. This chain joins TRBV7-3 and TRBJ1-1; 7 nucleotides align to TRBD1. CDR1 is SGHTA, CDR2 FQGTGA, per germline. This CDR3 comprises 13 residues. The V segment lost 4 bases and the J segment 1 base; nucleotides outside the gene matches: 0. CDR3 nucleotides: TGTGCCAGCAGCTGGGACAGGAACACTGAAGCTTTCTTT. This translates into CASSWDRNTEAFF.

Comments on this clone: Other DNA sequences in this sample translate to the same CDR3. The rearrangement joins TRBV7-3 to TRBJ2-2, with a weak D call TRBD1 (6 bases). The CDR3 has 14 amino acids. Looked up from germline, CDR1 is SGHTA and CDR2 is FQGTGA. Trimming cost V 3 bases and J 4 bases, with 9 bases left between them. The CDR3 here is CASSLQGSTGELFF. CDR3 DNA: TGTGCCAGCAGCTTGCAGGGGTCCACCGGGGAGCTGTTTTTT.

The gene calls are TRBV9 and TRBJ2-3, with TRBD1 identical over 9 bases. Germline values: CDR1 SGDLS, CDR2 YYNGEE. The CDR3 runs to 14 residues. V shed 4 bases, J shed 2 bases, and the junction held 2 bases outside the gene matches. The chain's CDR3 is CASSRDRDTDTQYF. The CDR3 nucleotides are TGTGCCAGCAGCAGGGACAGGGACACAGATACGCAGTATTTT.

Comment on this clone: Other DNA sequences in the same sample also yield this CDR3. The chain recombines TRBV5-1 with TRBJ2-3; maybe TRBD2 (6 bases). CDR1 SGHRS and CDR2 YFSETQ come from the germline V gene. Trimming removed 0 bases at V and 1 base at J, with 12 bases between. The CDR3 runs to 16 residues. CDR3 bases: TGCGCCAGCAGCTTGGGGGCCGGAGGGGGCACAGATACGCAGTATTTT. Translating it yields CASSLGAGGGTDTQYF. The full variable domain, completed using reference TRBV5-1 and TRBJ2-3, is KAGVTQTPRYLIKTRGQQVTLSCSPISGHRSVSWYQQTPGQGLQFLFEYFSETQRNKGNFPGRFSGRQFSNSRSEMNVSTLELGDSALYLCASSLGAGGGTDTQYFGPGTRLTVL.

In nucleotides, the CDR3 is TGTGCCAGCAGTTCCAATCCGGGACAGGGTTTGAACACCATATATTTT. It is translated as CASSSNPGQGLNTIYF. This chain joins TRBV6-6 and TRBJ1-3; 9 bases fit TRBD1. CDR1 is MNHNY, CDR2 SVGAGI, per germline (reference sequence). The V gene end was trimmed by 4 bases and the J gene end by 7 bases; junction bases not matched to a gene: 11. There are 16 residues in the CDR3.

The CDR3 protein is CAWSNKGRSEARWEPQHF. CDR3 DNA sequence: TGTGCCTGGAGTAACAAAGGGCGAAGCGAAGCGCGTTGGGAGCCCCAGCATTTT. This chain joins TRBV30 and TRBJ1-5; D is uncertain. CDR1 is GTSNPN, CDR2 SVGIG, per germline (reference sequence). V lost 2 bases to trimming and J lost 8 bases, with 28 bases between them. CDR3 size: 18 residues.

This clone was picked up a small number of times. J is TRBJ2-4 and V is TRBV7-2; 9 nucleotides match TRBD1. CDR1 is SGHTA and CDR2 is FQGNSA in the germline V gene. The CDR3 is 11 residues long. Trimming took 5 bases from V and 13 from J; bases not matched to a gene: 3. CDR3 residues: CASSRGQGQYF. CDR3 nucleotides: TGTGCCAGCAGCCGGGGACAGGGACAGTACTTC.

This clone was seen only once. The CDR3 sequence: CASSLPGSNRGAFF. The CDR3 DNA follows: TGTGCCAGCAGCTTACCCGGATCAAACAGGGGGGCTTTCTTT. V is TRBV5-6 and J is TRBJ1-1, with TRBD1 matching over 8 bases. Per germline, CDR1 SGHDT and CDR2 YYEEEE. This CDR3 is 14 amino acids long. V shed 2 bases, J shed 11 bases, and the junction held 11 bases outside the gene matches.

This clone was seen just once. The chain recombines TRBV5-6 with TRBJ1-4; TRBD1 aligns across 7 bases. The CDR3 runs to 14 residues. CDR1 SGHDT and CDR2 YYEEEE come from the germline V gene. V dropped 2 bases and J dropped 8; count of bases not matched to a gene: 6. The CDR3 is CASSFDRAEEKLFF. CDR3 in DNA: TGTGCCAGCAGCTTCGACAGGGCGGAAGAAAAACTGTTTTTT.

The chain couples TRBV10-3 to TRBJ2-1, with unresolved D. Trimming took off 10 bases at V and 10 bases at J, with 14 bases between the two ends. The CDR3 loop spans 11 amino acids. CDR1 is ENHRY and CDR2 is SYGVKD in the germline V gene. This chain's CDR3 is CATRKDREQFF. In DNA form, the CDR3 reads TGTGCCACAAGAAAGGACCGCGAGCAGTTCTTC.

The rearrangement links TRBV30 to TRBJ2-3, with D tentatively TRBD2 (5 bases). This CDR3 contains 15 residues. V lost 0 bases and J lost 3, with 13 bases in between. Per the germline V gene, CDR1 is GTSNPN and CDR2 is SVGIG (reference sequence). CDR3 DNA: TGTGCCTGGAGTGTACATGGGAGTAAGACAGATACGCAGTATTTT. Its translation is CAWSVHGSKTDTQYF.

The chain joins TRBV28 to TRBJ2-7; D is ambiguous. The germline V and J ends were trimmed by 3 bases and 9 bases, with 9 bases remaining between them. Germline CDR1 reads MDHEN; CDR2 reads SYDVKM. The length of the CDR3 is 11 residues. CDR3 DNA sequence: TGTGCCAGCAGTTTGAGAGCGTCGCAGTACTTC. Protein: CASSLRASQYF.

The rearrangement uses TRBV15 and TRBJ2-1; D is undetermined. The CDR3 extends over 15 amino acids. V was shortened by 1 base and J by 4 bases, with 11 bases between the two germline ends. Germline CDR1 and CDR2: LNHNV and YYDKDF (reference sequence). The CDR3 loop is CATSRGPLGYNEQFF. Written as DNA, the CDR3 is TGTGCCACCAGCAGAGGTCCGTTGGGTTACAATGAGCAGTTCTTC.

V usage is TRBV4-1 and J usage is TRBJ1-5; D uncertain. V was cut by 5 bases and J by 12 bases, with 20 bases left in between. The germline V gene encodes CDR1 MGHRA and CDR2 YSYEKL. The CDR3 has 14 residues. For the CDR3, the DNA is TGCGCCAGCAGCGTATTGATCTGTTGCGGCATCCAGCATTTT. This codes for CASSVLICCGIQHF.

V is TRBV6-1 and J is TRBJ1-5, with D perhaps matching TRBD1 (6 bases). V lost 5 bases, J lost 4 bases, and 9 bases lay in between. Germline values: CDR1 MNHNS, CDR2 SASEGT. The length of the CDR3 is 13 residues. This CDR3 reads CASSNRENQPQHF. As DNA, the CDR3 is TGTGCCAGCAGTAACAGGGAGAATCAGCCCCAGCATTTT.

The chain joins TRBV6-4 to TRBJ2-1, with D perhaps matching TRBD1 or TRBD2 (6 bases each). Germline assignment: CDR1 MRHNA and CDR2 SNTAGT. Trimming stripped 6 bases from V and 5 bases from J, with 14 bases between. The CDR3 length is 14 residues. The CDR3 loop reads CASSGGAGNNEQFF. The CDR3 DNA reads as TGTGCCAGCAGCGGGGGCGCAGGGAACAATGAGCAGTTCTTC.

This clone was detected once. The genes are TRBV5-4 and TRBJ2-5; no reliable D call. The CDR3 extends over 15 amino acids. Germline-derived CDR1 and CDR2 are SGHNT and YYREEE (reference sequence). V was pared by 4 bases and J by 2 bases, with 15 bases between. CDR3 coding DNA: TGTGCCAGCAGCCCGCGACCGGAAACTCAAGAGACCCAGTACTTC. This codes for CASSPRPETQETQYF. The full variable domain, rest sourced from reference TRBV5-4 and TRBJ2-5, is ETGVTQSPTHLIKTRGQQVTLRCSSQSGHNTVSWYQQALGQGPQFIFQYYREEENGRGNFPPRFSGLQFPNYSSELNVNALELDDSALYLCASSPRPETQETQYFGPGTRLLVL.